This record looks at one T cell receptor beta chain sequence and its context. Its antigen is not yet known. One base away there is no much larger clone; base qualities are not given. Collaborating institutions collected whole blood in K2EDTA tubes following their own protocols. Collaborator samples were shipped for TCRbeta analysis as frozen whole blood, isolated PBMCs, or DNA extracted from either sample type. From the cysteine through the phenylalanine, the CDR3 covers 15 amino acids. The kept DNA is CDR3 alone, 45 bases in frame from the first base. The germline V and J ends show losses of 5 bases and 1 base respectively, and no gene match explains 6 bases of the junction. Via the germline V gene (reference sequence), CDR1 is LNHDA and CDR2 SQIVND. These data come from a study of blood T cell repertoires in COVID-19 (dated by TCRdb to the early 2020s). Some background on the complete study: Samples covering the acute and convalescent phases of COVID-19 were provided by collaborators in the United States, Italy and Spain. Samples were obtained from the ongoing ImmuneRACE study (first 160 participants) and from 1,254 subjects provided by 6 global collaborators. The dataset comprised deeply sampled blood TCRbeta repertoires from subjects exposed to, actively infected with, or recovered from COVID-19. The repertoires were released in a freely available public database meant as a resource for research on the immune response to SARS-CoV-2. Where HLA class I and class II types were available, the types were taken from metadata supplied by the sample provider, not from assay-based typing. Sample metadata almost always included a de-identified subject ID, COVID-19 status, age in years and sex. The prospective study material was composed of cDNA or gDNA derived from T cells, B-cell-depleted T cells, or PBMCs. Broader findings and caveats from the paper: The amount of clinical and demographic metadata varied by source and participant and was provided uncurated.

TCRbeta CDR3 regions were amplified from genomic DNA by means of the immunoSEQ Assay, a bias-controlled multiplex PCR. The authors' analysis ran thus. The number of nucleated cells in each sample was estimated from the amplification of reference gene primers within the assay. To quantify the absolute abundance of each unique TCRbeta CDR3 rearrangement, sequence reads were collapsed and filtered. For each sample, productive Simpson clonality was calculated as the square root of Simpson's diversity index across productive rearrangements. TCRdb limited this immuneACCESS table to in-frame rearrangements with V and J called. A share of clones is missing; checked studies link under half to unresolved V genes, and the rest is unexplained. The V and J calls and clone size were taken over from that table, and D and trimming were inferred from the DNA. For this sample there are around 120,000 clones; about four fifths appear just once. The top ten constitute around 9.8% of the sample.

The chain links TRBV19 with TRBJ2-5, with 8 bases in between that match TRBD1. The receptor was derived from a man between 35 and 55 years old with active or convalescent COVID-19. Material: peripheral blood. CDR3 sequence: CASSPRQGRQETQYF. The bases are TGTGCCAGTAGTCCCAGACAGGGGCGCCAAGAGACCCAGTACTTC.